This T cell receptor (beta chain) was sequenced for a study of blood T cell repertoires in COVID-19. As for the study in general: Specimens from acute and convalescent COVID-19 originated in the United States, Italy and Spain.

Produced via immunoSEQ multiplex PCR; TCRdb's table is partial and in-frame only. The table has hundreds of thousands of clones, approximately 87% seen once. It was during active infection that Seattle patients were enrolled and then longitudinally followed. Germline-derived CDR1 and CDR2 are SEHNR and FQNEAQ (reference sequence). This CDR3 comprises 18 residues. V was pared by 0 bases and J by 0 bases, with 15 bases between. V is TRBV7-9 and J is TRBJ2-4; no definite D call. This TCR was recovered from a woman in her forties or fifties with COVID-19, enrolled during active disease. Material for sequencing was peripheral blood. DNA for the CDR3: TGTGCCAGCAGCTTAGCGGGTGGGCAGGTGAAAGCCAAAAACATTCAGTACTTC. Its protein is CASSLAGGQVKAKNIQYF.